This entry concerns a single TCR beta chain. It was with random hexamers that roughly 0.5 to 1 ug RNA was reverse transcribed. TCRdb analysed the immunoSEQ multiplex PCR reads with MiXCR anew, one entry per CDR3 protein. The sample yields roughly 100,000 distinct CDR3 sequences, around 94% seen once. These data belong to a study of CD8 T cells in Susac syndrome. The ends lost 7 bases at V and 7 bases at J; junction bases unmatched: 15. This CDR3 comprises 15 residues. The TCR originated in a human donor with Susac syndrome. Sequencing was done on a sample of CD4+ T cells from PBMCs. The chain uses TRBV12-3 or TRBV12-4 and TRBJ1-2, with TRBD1 matching over 7 bases. The CDR3 region is CASTPQDRLGGGYTF. The CDR3 DNA reads TGTGCCAGCACCCCTCAGGACAGGCTTGGAGGTGGCTACACCTTC.